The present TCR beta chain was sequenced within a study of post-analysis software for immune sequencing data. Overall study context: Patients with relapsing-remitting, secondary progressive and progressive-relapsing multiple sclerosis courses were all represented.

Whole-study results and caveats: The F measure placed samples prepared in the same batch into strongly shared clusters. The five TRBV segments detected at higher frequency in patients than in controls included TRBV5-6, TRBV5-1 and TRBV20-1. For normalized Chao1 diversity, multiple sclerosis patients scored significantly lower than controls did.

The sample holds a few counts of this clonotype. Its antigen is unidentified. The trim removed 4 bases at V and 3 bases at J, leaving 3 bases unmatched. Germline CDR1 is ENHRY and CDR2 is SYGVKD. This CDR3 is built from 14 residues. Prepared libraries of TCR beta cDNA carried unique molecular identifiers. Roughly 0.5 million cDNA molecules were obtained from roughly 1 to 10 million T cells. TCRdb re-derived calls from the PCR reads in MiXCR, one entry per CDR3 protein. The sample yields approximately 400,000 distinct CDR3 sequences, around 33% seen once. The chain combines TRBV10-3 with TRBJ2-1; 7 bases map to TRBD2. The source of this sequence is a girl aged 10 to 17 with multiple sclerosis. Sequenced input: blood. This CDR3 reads CAISVGGGYNEQFF. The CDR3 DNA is TGTGCCATCAGTGTTGGCGGGGGCTACAATGAGCAGTTCTTC.